A selection of T cell receptor beta chains follows, all from one sample in a study of cytomegalovirus exposure and HLA in healthy donors. Data came from immunoSEQ multiplex PCR; TCRdb stores just in-frame clones and leaves some out. Among some 150,000 clones listed, 60% to 80% were seen once. The sample consisted of PBMCs. These receptors were collected from a female donor in good health and CMV-seronegative. The CDR3 runs from the conserved cysteine through the conserved F or W. A D gene is named only where the DNA matches it firmly. Clone size is given for some rows only: seen once, a few or many times, or a class if the clone is expanded.

j_call v_call d_call clone_size cdr3_aa cdr3_nt
TRBJ1-1 TRBV28 NA few CASSWSGGRYTEAFF TGTGCCAGCAGTTGGAGCGGGGGTCGCTACACTGAAGCTTTCTTT
TRBJ1-2 TRBV7-8 NA NA CASSLDSSSAWGYTF TGTGCCAGCAGCTTAGATAGCAGCTCTGCGTGGGGCTACACCTTC
TRBJ2-3 TRBV15 NA NA CATSRARSTDTQYF TGTGCCACCAGCAGAGCCAGAAGCACAGATACGCAGTATTTT
TRBJ2-6 TRBV19 TRBD1 NA CASSITGVGANVLTF TGTGCCAGTAGTATAACAGGGGTCGGGGCCAACGTCCTGACTTTC
TRBJ2-1 TRBV28 NA NA CASSLAFSRPYNEQFF TGTGCCAGCAGTTTAGCTTTTAGCCGGCCATACAATGAGCAGTTCTTC
TRBJ2-7 TRBV7-9 TRBD1 NA CASSQGQGSEQYF TGTGCCAGCAGCCAGGGACAGGGGAGCGAGCAGTACTTC
TRBJ2-7 TRBV29-1 NA NA CSVVPAQGNYEQYF TGCAGCGTTGTCCCCGCGCAGGGGAACTACGAGCAGTACTTC
TRBJ1-2 TRBV4-1 NA NA CASSQAGTLNYGYTF TGCGCCAGCAGCCAGGCCGGGACTCTAAACTATGGCTACACCTTC
TRBJ2-4 TRBV2 NA few CASSADRIAKNIQYF TGTGCCAGCAGTGCCGACAGGATAGCCAAAAACATTCAGTACTTC
TRBJ2-7 TRBV18 NA NA CASFETEGNHEQYF TGTGCCAGCTTTGAAACGGAGGGTAACCACGAGCAGTACTTC
TRBJ2-7 TRBV13 NA NA CASSNQRGGEQYF TGTGCCAGCAGCAACCAAAGGGGGGGCGAGCAGTACTTC
TRBJ2-3 TRBV30 TRBD2 NA CAWSVWKAGSADTQYF TGTGCCTGGAGTGTATGGAAAGCGGGGAGCGCAGATACGCAGTATTTT
TRBJ1-1 TRBV7-8 NA NA CASSLLPGINTEAFF TGTGCCAGCAGCTTATTACCCGGTATTAACACTGAAGCTTTCTTT
TRBJ1-2 TRBV4-1 TRBD1 NA CASSQDGADRPNYGYTF TGCGCCAGCAGCCAAGATGGGGCGGACAGGCCCAACTATGGCTACACCTTC
TRBJ1-1 TRBV28 NA NA CASGARWNTEAFF TGTGCCAGCGGGGCGCGGTGGAACACTGAAGCTTTCTTT
TRBJ1-2 TRBV7-9 NA NA CASSTFYRVNYGYTF TGTGCCAGCAGCACCTTCTACAGGGTTAACTATGGCTACACCTTC
TRBJ2-7 TRBV2 NA NA CASGGTQGDYEQYF TGTGCCAGCGGAGGGACTCAGGGGGATTACGAGCAGTACTTC
TRBJ2-3 TRBV5-8 TRBD1 NA CASSSDRGVTDTQYF TGTGCCAGCAGCTCAGACAGGGGAGTAACAGATACGCAGTATTTT
TRBJ2-1 TRBV4-1 TRBD1 NA CASSQDGIGRGNNEQFF TGCGCCAGCAGCCAAGATGGTATAGGCAGGGGGAACAATGAGCAGTTCTTC
TRBJ2-7 TRBV7-2 NA NA CASSLAGGGNSYEQYF TGTGCCAGCAGCTTAGCGGGGGGGGGCAACTCCTACGAGCAGTACTTC
TRBJ2-3 TRBV6-5 TRBD1 NA CASSYEVRGPADTQYF TGTGCCAGCAGTTACGAGGTCAGGGGGCCGGCAGATACGCAGTATTTT